The 2 T cell receptor beta chains presented below share a single source sample, sequenced in a study of cytomegalovirus exposure and HLA in healthy donors (dated by TCRdb to the late 2010s). Library preparation employed the immunoSEQ multiplex PCR assay. A mixture of 60 forward primers for TCR Vbeta segments and 13 reverse primers for TCR Jbeta segments was used in the multiplex PCR. TCRdb re-hosts the immuneACCESS table, in-frame sequences only. Its copies lack some clones; in the studies checked, an unresolved V gene accounts for under half of them, and the cause for the rest is not known. This specimen's table enumerates some 30,000 clones. More than 3.5% of the sample belongs to the ten largest clones. The sequenced material came from PBMCs. The source is a woman aged 40 to 49 in good health and CMV-seropositive.

The chain carries TRBV28 and TRBJ1-1; D is unresolved. Germline V gene data show CDR1 as MDHEN and CDR2 as SYDVKM. The V gene lost 6 bases and the J gene lost 5 bases, with 7 bases spanning the gap. The CDR3 contains 11 residues. The CDR3 here is CASRRTTEAFF. The CDR3 DNA sequence: TGTGCCAGCAGAAGAACAACTGAAGCTTTCTTT.

This sequence joins TRBV5-1 and TRBJ2-1; 8 nucleotides agree with TRBD1. The CDR3 has 14 residues. Germline values: CDR1 SGHRS, CDR2 YFSETQ. V dropped 4 bases and J dropped 4; count of bases not matched to a gene: 4. This CDR3 is CASSGTGGYNEQFF. The CDR3 nucleotides read TGCGCCAGCAGCGGAACAGGGGGGTACAATGAGCAGTTCTTC.